The 15 T cell receptor beta chains reported below all come from one sample, sequenced in a study of blood T cell repertoires in COVID-19 (TCRdb year 2020). The method behind the library was the immunoSEQ multiplex PCR assay. Sourced from immuneACCESS, this table was stored by TCRdb with only in-frame sequences that have V and J called. A share of the clones is absent; for the studies checked, an unresolved V gene accounts for under half, and the remainder has no known explanation. For this sample there are about 190,000 clones; almost 85% appear just once. The ten largest clones represent approximately 5.1% of the sample. The sample taken for sequencing was peripheral blood. Source of these receptors: a woman in her 70s with active or convalescent COVID-19.

This chain connects TRBV2 to TRBJ2-3, with 11 bases identical to TRBD2. V lost 8 bases, J lost 4 bases, and 2 bases stayed unmatched. Germline V lookup: CDR1 SNHLY, CDR2 FYNNEI. The CDR3 is made up of 13 amino acids. This CDR3 reads CASETSGADTQYF. The CDR3 bases are TGTGCCAGCGAGACTAGCGGGGCAGATACGCAGTATTTT.

The J gene is TRBJ1-6, the V gene TRBV5-1, with 7 bases lining up with TRBD1. V gave up 0 bases and J gave up 9 bases; unmatched junction bases: 9. CDR3 length equals 16 residues. CDR1 and CDR2 from the germline V gene are SGHRS and YFSETQ. The CDR3: CASSLAPAGGGSPLHF. In DNA, the CDR3 is TGCGCCAGCAGCTTGGCCCCGGCAGGGGGAGGTTCACCCCTCCACTTT.

CDR3 in amino acids: CAITLAWGSYEQYF. The CDR3 coding sequence is TGTGCCATTACCCTAGCGTGGGGCTCCTACGAGCAGTACTTC. V and J are TRBV10-3 and TRBJ2-7; weak D call: TRBD2 (6 bases). The CDR3 spans 14 residues. The V gene lost 9 bases and the J gene lost 0 bases, with 15 bases spanning the gap. Germline CDR1 is ENHRY and CDR2 is SYGVKD.

The gene calls are TRBV5-4 and TRBJ2-2; TRBD2 agrees at 9 bases. The CDR3 has 15 residues. Germline assignment: CDR1 SGHNT and CDR2 YYREEE (reference sequence). V dropped 3 bases and J dropped 3; count of bases not matched to a gene: 3. The CDR3 coding sequence is TGTGCCAGCAGCTCCCGGACTAGCGACACCGGGGAGCTGTTTTTT. Protein product: CASSSRTSDTGELFF.

The chain links TRBV5-6 to TRBJ2-7, with a tentative D call TRBD1 (6 bases). Germline lookup yields CDR1 SGHDT and CDR2 YYEEEE. The CDR3 loop spans 14 amino acids. Trimming stripped 2 bases from V and 4 bases from J, with 13 bases between. The CDR3 loop reads CASSFGQGSYEQYF. The CDR3 DNA is TGTGCCAGCAGCTTCGGGCAGGGGTCTTACGAGCAGTACTTC.

The chain uses TRBV7-9 and TRBJ1-2; D is undetermined. The germline V gene has CDR1 SEHNR and CDR2 FQNEAQ (reference sequence). This CDR3 contains 13 residues. Trimming pared 4 bases from V and 1 base from J, leaving 7 bases between. The CDR3 DNA sequence: TGTGCCAGCAGCTCCGACATTAACTATGGCTACACCTTC. The encoded protein is CASSSDINYGYTF.

The chain carries TRBV27 and TRBJ2-3; weak D call: TRBD1 (5 bases). Germline values: CDR1 MNHEY, CDR2 SMNVEV (reference sequence). V shed 11 bases and J shed 8 bases, with 11 bases lying between them. This CDR3 is 10 amino acids long. The CDR3 here is CAVRQGTQYF. DNA of the CDR3: TGTGCCGTCCGTCAGGGTACGCAGTATTTT.

The chain uses TRBV6-5 and TRBJ1-1, with 9 bases that match TRBD1. V shed 2 bases, J shed 4 bases, and the junction held 5 bases outside the gene matches. The CDR3 length is 15 residues. The V gene's germline CDR1 is MNHEY and CDR2 SVGAGI. The CDR3 DNA is TGTGCCAGCAGTTACGGGGGGACAGGGTCCACTGAAGCTTTCTTT. Encoded protein: CASSYGGTGSTEAFF.

The chain links TRBV16 to TRBJ1-5; D call uncertain. CDR1 is KGHSY, CDR2 FQNENV, per germline. The germline V and J ends were trimmed by 2 bases and 1 base, with 6 bases remaining between them. This CDR3 has 14 amino acids. CDR3 loop: CASSQATSNQPQHF. Written as DNA, the CDR3 is TGTGCCAGCAGCCAAGCCACAAGCAATCAGCCCCAGCATTTT.

For the CDR3, the DNA is TGCGCCAGCAGCCAACTAGCGGCGTCCTACGAGCAGTACTTC. It encodes CASSQLAASYEQYF. This rearrangement joins TRBV4-1 to TRBJ2-7; 7 nucleotides agree with TRBD2. Trimming took 2 bases from V and 1 from J; bases not matched to a gene: 2. The CDR3 loop spans 14 amino acids. CDR1 and CDR2 (germline): MGHRA, YSYEKL.

V is TRBV29-1 and J is TRBJ2-7, with D possibly matching TRBD1 (5 bases). The CDR3 contains 13 residues. Looked up from germline, CDR1 is SQVTM and CDR2 is ANQGSEA. V shed 2 bases and J shed 6 bases, with 14 bases lying between them. The CDR3 DNA is TGCAGCGTTGAATCCAGGGTTCAAGGCGAGCAGTACTTC. Its translation is CSVESRVQGEQYF.

The chain combines TRBV4-1 with TRBJ2-1; 11 bases are shared with TRBD2. Losses at the gene ends were 3 bases for V and 4 bases for J; bases not matched to a gene: 5. The germline CDR1 and CDR2 sequences are MGHRA and YSYEKL. The CDR3 extends over 16 amino acids. The CDR3 DNA sequence: TGCGCCAGCAGCCAGACCGGGACTAGCGGATACAATGAGCAGTTCTTC. Translation: CASSQTGTSGYNEQFF.

The rearrangement uses TRBV5-1 and TRBJ2-7; 7 bases fit TRBD1. Germline lookup yields CDR1 SGHRS and CDR2 YFSETQ. This CDR3 is built from 15 residues. With V trimmed by 4 bases and J by 4 bases, 11 bases remained unmatched. The CDR3 bases are TGCGCCAGCAGCCCGAGGGGACAGTCCCGTTACGAGCAGTACTTC. Translation: CASSPRGQSRYEQYF.

This clone was observed a few times. This chain joins TRBV7-2 and TRBJ1-6; D gene uncertain. The CDR3 length is 13 residues. Germline V gene sequence: CDR1 SGHTA, CDR2 FQGNSA. V shed 5 bases and J shed 11 bases, with 13 bases lying between them. The CDR3 is CASSAPGLAPLHF. CDR3 nucleotide sequence: TGTGCCAGCAGCGCGCCGGGGTTAGCACCCCTCCACTTT.

This clone showed up just once. The rearrangement links TRBV15 to TRBJ1-2; weak D call: TRBD1 (5 bases). CDR1 and CDR2 (germline): LNHNV, YYDKDF (reference sequence). The CDR3 extends over 13 amino acids. V was shortened by 5 bases and J by 8 bases, with 15 bases between the two germline ends. The CDR3, as DNA: TGTGCCACCAGCGTTAACCAGGGCGTAGGCTACACCTTC. Translation gives CATSVNQGVGYTF.